This T cell receptor (beta chain) appears in the sequencing data of a study of vaccination and CD4 T cells after COVID-19. Regarding this clonotype: The antigen remains unidentified.

This CDR3 has 13 residues. CDR1 is SGHDN, CDR2 FVKESK, per germline. Deletions cut 1 base from V and 8 bases from J, with 8 bases between. Sequence data for DNA of cultured CD4+ T cells were generated by the Oncomine TCR Beta short-read assay. TCRdb re-called the PCR reads through MiXCR, storing one row per CDR3 protein. The sample lists roughly 20,000 distinct CDR3 sequences; 60% to 80% were seen once. Treatment reported: roughly 11-day PBMC culture with coronavirus spike peptide pools or control peptides (ViraFEST assay). The chain employs TRBV14 and TRBJ2-2; D gene unclear. This receptor was taken from a human donor who received a COVID-19 vaccine. This specimen was CD4+ T cells from blood, cultured in vitro, taken before SARS-CoV-2 vaccination. CDR3 sequence reads: CASSQVIKGELFF. The CDR3 coding sequence is TGTGCCAGCAGCCAAGTAATAAAGGGGGAGCTGTTTTTT.